The subject of this entry is one T cell receptor (beta chain). The sample's treatment: oral pan-JAK inhibitor, 5-10 mg twice daily. The authors sorted CD4+ and CD8+ T cells from PBMCs. This record comes from a study of CD8+ T cells in alopecia areata. This CDR3 has 13 residues. Germline V gene sequence: CDR1 MDHEN, CDR2 SYDVKM. Trimming removed 5 bases at V and 4 bases at J, with 11 bases between. Extraction and reverse transcription of RNA yielded cDNA as the sequencing template. Repertoires were generated with immunoSEQ multiplex PCR, while TCRdb's copy carries only in-frame clones and drops some. The sample carries approximately 280,000 clones, roughly 64% recorded once.

The receptor comes from a human donor with alopecia areata. The chain employs TRBV28 and TRBJ1-1; the D gene is possibly TRBD1 (6 bases). The sample consisted of CD4+ T cells sorted from blood, taken at week 24, from a patient treated with tofacitinib. CDR3 nucleotides: TGTGCCAGCAGTGTGGGGGGCCGCACTGAAGCTTTCTTT. Its translation is CASSVGGRTEAFF.